This T cell receptor beta chain was recorded in a study of blood T cell repertoires in COVID-19. Study details: Samples representing acute and convalescent COVID-19 were sourced from the United States, Italy and Spain. PBMCs, B-cell-depleted T cells, or T cells provided the cDNA or gDNA that made up the material.

There are 16 residues in the CDR3. V dropped 4 bases and J dropped 0 bases, with 13 bases sitting between them. Germline lookup yields CDR1 MGHRA and CDR2 YSYEKL. Source study methods: Estimation of nucleated cell counts relied on the amplification of reference gene primers. Sequenced by immunoSEQ multiplex PCR; TCRdb stores in-frame clones only, minus some. V, J and clone size reflect that table, while D and trimming were determined from the DNA. Among about 38,000 clones, approximately 87% were seen once, and the ten largest hold 24%. The TCR comes from a man aged 45 to 65 with active or convalescent COVID-19. The chain has TRBV4-1 and TRBJ1-3; D not resolved. The sequencing input was peripheral blood. This CDR3 reads CASSPTATGSGNTIYF. As DNA, the CDR3 is TGCGCCAGCAGCCCGACTGCGACGGGCTCTGGAAACACCATATATTTT.